Listed here are 28 T cell receptor beta chains from one sample, sequenced in a study of immune heterogeneity within non-small cell lung tumors. TCR beta CDR3 was amplified by multiplex PCR using 32 V and 13 J primers. TCRdb re-derived calls from the multiplex PCR reads in MiXCR, one entry per CDR3 protein. The sample shows over a thousand distinct CDR3 sequences, approximately 50% of them seen only once. As template, the study used bulk tumor genomic DNA at approximately 640 ng per sample. Widely spaced biopsies, several per primary tumor, were obtained at surgery. Each patient presented with untreated, newly diagnosed non-small cell lung cancer and received curative surgery. Sequenced sample: lung tumor tissue. Every receptor here comes from a man in his sixties with non-small cell lung cancer.

This clonotype was counted a single time. This chain links TRBV19 with TRBJ2-6; the D gene is possibly TRBD2 (6 bases). The CDR3 runs to 15 residues. Trimming removed 6 bases from V and 2 bases from J, with 11 bases in between. The V gene's germline CDR1 is LNHDA and CDR2 SQIVND (reference sequence). The CDR3 region is CASRGGVPGANVLTF. In nucleotides, the CDR3 is TGTGCCAGTAGGGGGGGAGTCCCTGGGGCCAACGTCCTGACTTTC.

The rearrangement links TRBV6-9 to TRBJ2-3; perhaps TRBD2 as D (5 bases). V was pared by 3 bases and J by 3 bases, with 16 bases between. The germline V gene encodes CDR1 MNHGY and CDR2 SVAAGI. The CDR3 has 16 amino acids. CDR3 in amino acids: CASSYGTRPQTDTQYF. The CDR3 bases are TGTGCCAGCAGTTACGGTACTAGGCCCCAAACAGATACGCAGTATTTT.

This sequence joins TRBV15 and TRBJ2-7; TRBD1 is a possible D gene (5 bases). Germline CDR1 is LNHNV and CDR2 is YYDKDF (reference sequence). The V gene lost 0 bases and the J gene lost 3 bases, with 12 bases spanning the gap. The CDR3 totals 15 residues. CDR3 in DNA: TGTGCCACCAGCAGAGATCCCGGACAATACTACGAGCAGTACTTC. This encodes CATSRDPGQYYEQYF.

This clonotype was observed a single time. J is TRBJ1-2 and V is TRBV29-1; D is perhaps TRBD1 (6 bases). Germline values: CDR1 SQVTM, CDR2 ANQGSEA. This CDR3 has 14 amino acids. The germline V and J ends were trimmed by 2 bases and 6 bases, with 16 bases remaining between them. CDR3 bases: TGCAGCGTTGAACCCCGTGACAGGTTAGATGGCTACACCTTC. Its translation is CSVEPRDRLDGYTF.

The chain links TRBV5-1 to TRBJ2-7, with D hard to call. Trimming cost V 8 bases and J 0 bases, with 3 bases left between them. From germline, CDR1 is SGHRS and CDR2 YFSETQ. This CDR3 contains 10 residues. The CDR3 loop is CARSSYEQYF. Here the CDR3 DNA reads TGCGCCAGGTCCTCCTACGAGCAGTACTTC.

This chain uses TRBV7-9 with TRBJ1-1; possible D gene TRBD1, 6 bases. CDR1 and CDR2 from the germline V gene are SEHNR and FQNEAQ (reference sequence). V was pared by 1 base and J by 1 base, with 13 bases between. CDR3 length: 16 residues. The CDR3 nucleotides read TGTGCCAGCAGCTTAGGTTACGGGGGCTGGAACACTGAAGCTTTCTTT. Protein product: CASSLGYGGWNTEAFF.

The V call is TRBV11-3, the J call TRBJ2-2; TRBD1 agrees at 7 bases. J lost 4 bases, V lost 5 bases, and 4 bases had no gene match. Germline loops: CDR1 SGHNT, CDR2 YENEEA. CDR3 length: 14 residues. CDR3 sequence (DNA): TGTGCCAGCAGCGGCAGGGGGAGCACCGGGGAGCTGTTTTTT. Translating it yields CASSGRGSTGELFF.

The chain couples TRBV7-3 to TRBJ2-5; D gene ambiguous. V was pared by 5 bases and J by 4 bases, with 11 bases between. There are 13 residues in the CDR3. The germline gives CDR1 SGHTA, CDR2 FQGTGA. The CDR3 coding sequence is TGTGCCAGCAGCGGTGACATTGGAGAGACCCAGTACTTC. The encoded protein is CASSGDIGETQYF.

V and J are TRBV6-1 and TRBJ1-6; 8 bases line up with TRBD1. The J segment lost 8 bases and the V segment lost 10 bases, leaving 7 bases of the junction unmatched. This CDR3 has 13 residues. Germline CDR1 and CDR2: MNHNS and SASEGT. The CDR3 nucleotides read TGTGCCACCAAACAGGGGGTGGATTCACCCCTCCACTTT. Translating gives CATKQGVDSPLHF.

J is TRBJ2-7 and V is TRBV2; 10 bases align to TRBD1. Germline CDR1 SNHLY, CDR2 FYNNEI. The CDR3 length is 13 residues. V dropped 6 bases and J dropped 4; count of bases not matched to a gene: 3. This chain's CDR3 is CASRRQGAYEQYF. DNA of the CDR3: TGTGCCAGCAGAAGACAGGGGGCGTACGAGCAGTACTTC.

The rearrangement links TRBV2 to TRBJ2-1; D unclear. The length of the CDR3 is 13 residues. Deletions cut 7 bases from V and 0 bases from J, with 7 bases between. Germline CDR1 is SNHLY and CDR2 is FYNNEI. The DNA of the CDR3 is TGTGCCAGCACGGTTACCTCCTACAATGAGCAGTTCTTC. Translation gives CASTVTSYNEQFF.

The chain recombines TRBV5-8 with TRBJ2-2; D is perhaps TRBD1 or TRBD2 (5 bases each). V lost 1 base to trimming and J lost 4 bases, with 11 bases between them. The germline V gene has CDR1 SGHTS and CDR2 YDEGEE. This CDR3 spans 15 amino acids. CDR3 sequence (DNA): TGTGCCAGCAGCTTGACAGGTCGGGGCACCGGGGAGCTGTTTTTT. Protein product: CASSLTGRGTGELFF.

This chain joins TRBV28 and TRBJ2-7; D remains ambiguous. This CDR3 region has 16 residues. Germline CDR1 and CDR2: MDHEN and SYDVKM. Trimming left V 7 bases short and J 2 bases short, with 21 bases between. In nucleotides, the CDR3 is TGTGCCAGCAAGATCTCGTGGCGTACCCCGGCCTACGAGCAGTACTTC. Protein: CASKISWRTPAYEQYF.

This clonotype showed up just a few times. This chain uses TRBV11-3 with TRBJ2-7; D call uncertain. CDR1 is SGHNT, CDR2 YENEEA, per germline. Trimming stripped 5 bases from V and 7 bases from J, with 15 bases between. The CDR3 sequence is 13 residues long. The CDR3 protein is CASSQNSYVEQYF. In DNA form, the CDR3 reads TGTGCCAGCAGCCAGAACTCCTACGTTGAGCAGTACTTC.

CDR3 amino acids: CASSSLGGLNEQFF. The CDR3 coding sequence is TGCGCCAGCAGCAGCCTGGGTGGTTTAAATGAGCAGTTCTTC. The chain couples TRBV5-1 to TRBJ2-1; D unclear. The germline CDR1 and CDR2 sequences are SGHRS and YFSETQ. CDR3 length: 14 amino acids. Trimming removed 4 bases from V and 7 bases from J, with 15 bases in between.

The chain combines TRBV2 with TRBJ2-7, with 14 bases identical to TRBD2. This CDR3 has 18 residues. Losses at the gene ends were 8 bases for V and 0 bases for J; bases not matched to a gene: 12. Germline CDR1 SNHLY, CDR2 FYNNEI. CDR3 residues: CASGRNRGTSGSSYEQYF. The CDR3 region has the DNA TGTGCCAGCGGTCGTAACAGGGGGACTAGCGGGAGCTCCTACGAGCAGTACTTC.

This sequence joins TRBV6-5 and TRBJ2-7; 8 bases align to TRBD1. CDR1 is MNHEY and CDR2 is SVGAGI in the germline V gene. With V trimmed by 0 bases and J by 4 bases, 8 bases remained unmatched. CDR3 length equals 16 residues. The CDR3 nucleotides read TGTGCCAGCAGTTACTCGACCCCGGGACAGGAGTACGAGCAGTACTTC. Translation: CASSYSTPGQEYEQYF.

The chain joins TRBV6-1 to TRBJ2-2; 12 nucleotides match TRBD1. From germline, CDR1 is MNHNS and CDR2 SASEGT. Unmatched junction bases numbered 5, after V lost 2 bases and J lost 7 bases. CDR3 length: 16 amino acids. CDR3 sequence reads: CASSEQGTGGSGELFF. In nucleotides, the CDR3 is TGTGCCAGCAGTGAACAAGGGACAGGGGGCAGCGGGGAGCTGTTTTTT.

V is TRBV7-2 and J is TRBJ1-1; D remains ambiguous. V was pared by 5 bases and J by 1 base, with 11 bases between. Germline V lookup: CDR1 SGHTA, CDR2 FQGNSA. This CDR3 contains 14 residues. The DNA of the CDR3 is TGTGCCAGCAGCCGCCCGGGTGAGAACACTGAAGCTTTCTTT. It yields the protein CASSRPGENTEAFF.

The chain links TRBV6-5 to TRBJ2-7, with TRBD1 matching over 10 bases. Germline CDR1 is MNHEY and CDR2 is SVGAGI. The V segment lost 3 bases and the J segment 4 bases; nucleotides outside the gene matches: 6. The CDR3 has 15 amino acids. The CDR3 is CASSYATGGLYEQYF. The CDR3 DNA is TGTGCCAGCAGTTATGCGACAGGGGGCTTGTACGAGCAGTACTTC.

A single count supports this clonotype. The chain couples TRBV6-4 to TRBJ2-5; D unclear. Germline CDR1 and CDR2: MRHNA and SNTAGT. The CDR3 is 18 residues long. CDR3 in DNA: TGTCCTAACGTGCCAGCAGTGACTCCGCCCTCGACGTGGGAGACCCAGTACTTC. This sequence encodes CPNVPAVTPPSTWETQYF.

The rearrangement links TRBV11-2 to TRBJ2-5, with 7 bases fitting TRBD1. The germline V gene has CDR1 SGHAT and CDR2 FQNNGV. This CDR3 is built from 13 residues. V lost 5 bases to trimming and J lost 6 bases; unmatched junction nucleotides: 6. The CDR3 sequence: CASSDRVGKTQYF. For the CDR3, the DNA is TGTGCCAGCAGCGACAGGGTGGGAAAGACCCAGTACTTC. The full variable domain, its missing parts supplied by reference TRBV11-2 and TRBJ2-5, is EAGVAQSPRYKIIEKRQSVAFWCNPISGHATLYWYQQILGQGPKLLIQFQNNGVVDDSQLPKDRFSAERLKGVDSTLKIQPAKLEDSAVYLCASSDRVGKTQYFGPGTRLLVL.

The rearrangement uses TRBV3-1 and TRBJ2-3; 7 nucleotides align to TRBD1. After removal of 3 bases from V and 0 bases from J, the junction contained 6 bases not matched to a gene. Per the germline V gene, CDR1 is LGHDT and CDR2 is YNNKEL (reference sequence). The CDR3 covers 16 residues. In DNA form, the CDR3 reads TGTGCCAGCAGCCAGTACAGGGGTCCTAGCACAGATACGCAGTATTTT. Protein sequence: CASSQYRGPSTDTQYF.

The rearrangement links TRBV7-9 to TRBJ1-2; D not certain. Trimming removed 3 bases from V and 8 bases from J, with 13 bases in between. Germline assignment: CDR1 SEHNR and CDR2 FQNEAQ (reference sequence). There are 13 residues in the CDR3. The DNA of the CDR3 is TGTGCCAGCAGCTTCGGAGCGTCGGAGGGCTACACCTTC. Its protein product is CASSFGASEGYTF.

V gene TRBV10-2 combines with J gene TRBJ2-1; TRBD2 agrees at 9 bases. Germline V gene data show CDR1 as WSHSY and CDR2 as SAAADI. The CDR3 runs to 15 residues. Unmatched junction bases numbered 3, after V lost 2 bases and J lost 4 bases. The CDR3 coding sequence is TGCGCCAGCAGTGAGAGCGGGGGGCTTTACAATGAGCAGTTCTTC. Translation gives CASSESGGLYNEQFF.

V is TRBV2 and J is TRBJ2-3; D perhaps matches TRBD2 (5 bases). CDR3 size: 15 residues. Trimming cost V 4 bases and J 2 bases, with 13 bases left between them. The germline CDR1 and CDR2 sequences are SNHLY and FYNNEI. The CDR3 DNA reads as TGTGCCAGCAGTGTTGCGGGTACCTTCACAGATACGCAGTATTTT. Its protein is CASSVAGTFTDTQYF.

Remarks on this clonotype: An end of the junction differs from the germline gene, which may be a read error. This chain joins TRBV4-3 and TRBJ2-2; weak D call: TRBD2 (5 bases). CDR1 is LGHNA, CDR2 YSLEER, per germline. The CDR3 sequence is 16 residues long. The CDR3 sequence is CASSHQAVGNTGELFF. Here the CDR3 DNA reads TGCGCCAGCAGCCACCAAGCGGTCGGTAACACTGGGGAGCTGTTTTTT.

The table lists this clonotype with a few counts. The germline gene is not matched at one end of the junction; a read error may be the cause. The CDR3 DNA follows: TGCGCCAGCAGCTTGGACGCCAGGCGTGCTGCGTTCTTC. It specifies CASSLDARRAAFF. The chain is built from TRBV5-1 and TRBJ2-5; D gene unclear. CDR1 SGHRS and CDR2 YFSETQ come from the germline V gene. The CDR3 extends over 13 amino acids.